The present TCR beta chain was sequenced within a study of Ad26.COV2.S vaccination and SARS-CoV-2 variants. At the level of the study: Dosing was one shot or two shots 56 days apart.

Treatment defined: about 20 received Ad26.COV2.S at low or high dose, single or two shots; about 5 received placebo; per-sample allocation not given. Sampling was done on day 63 after the first vaccine or placebo injection. Assay used: immunoSEQ multiplex PCR; TCRdb lists only in-frame clones, some missing. The sample has 300,000 to 350,000 clones; 90% are singletons. Losses at the gene ends were 1 base for V and 6 bases for J; bases not matched to a gene: 4. The length of the CDR3 is 15 residues. CDR1 is SEHNR, CDR2 FQNEAQ, per germline (reference sequence). This clone occurred once. The chain joins TRBV7-9 to TRBJ2-1; 9 bases are shared with TRBD2. The sequence came from a person between 18 and 60 years old who received the Ad26.COV2.S COVID-19 vaccine or a placebo. The sequenced sample was peripheral blood, obtained in a trial of Ad26.COV2.S vaccine versus placebo. The CDR3 DNA reads as TGTGCCAGCAGCTTAGGACTAGCGGTCGGCAATGAGCAGTTCTTC. Encoded protein: CASSLGLAVGNEQFF.